This paragraph reports one T cell receptor beta chain. There was at least one pre-ART PBMC sample for each donor, plus at least two post-ART PBMC samples. The sample belongs to a study of long-term antiretroviral therapy in people with HIV. Study overall: Collection of the earliest samples took place about a decade ahead of the 2015 immediate-ART recommendation.

The assay used was immunoSEQ (version v3.0), run at survey level. Sequencing aimed at roughly 40,000-55,000 T-cell genomes per sample. TCRdb keeps only in-frame clones here, not all; method: immunoSEQ multiplex PCR. The table has about 11,000 clones, roughly 76% seen once. Germline V gene sequence: CDR1 MNHEY, CDR2 SMNVEV (reference sequence). Trimming took 6 bases from V and 4 from J, leaving 14 bases between them. The CDR3 sequence is 14 residues long. The chain carries TRBV27 and TRBJ2-3; TRBD2 is a possible D gene (5 bases). The sample was unsorted PBMCs, taken at the start of antiretroviral therapy, before treatment. The TCR sequence derives from a man aged 25 to 45 with HIV. The CDR3 sequence is CASRTGYGADTQYF. The CDR3 DNA reads as TGTGCCAGCAGAACGGGGTATGGGGCAGATACGCAGTATTTT.